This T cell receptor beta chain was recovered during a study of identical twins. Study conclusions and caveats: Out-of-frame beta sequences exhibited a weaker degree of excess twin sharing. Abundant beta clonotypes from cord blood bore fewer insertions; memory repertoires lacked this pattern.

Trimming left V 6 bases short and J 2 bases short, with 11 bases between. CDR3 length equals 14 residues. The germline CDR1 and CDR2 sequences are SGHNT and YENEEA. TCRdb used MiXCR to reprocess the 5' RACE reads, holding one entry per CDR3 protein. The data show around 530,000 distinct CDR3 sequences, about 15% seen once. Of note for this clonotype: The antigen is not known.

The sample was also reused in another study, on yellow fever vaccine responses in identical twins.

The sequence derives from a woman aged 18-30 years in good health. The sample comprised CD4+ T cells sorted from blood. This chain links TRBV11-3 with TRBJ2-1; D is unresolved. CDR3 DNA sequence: TGTGCCAGCAGAATGGACCAAACCTACAATGAGCAGTTCTTC. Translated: CASRMDQTYNEQFF.